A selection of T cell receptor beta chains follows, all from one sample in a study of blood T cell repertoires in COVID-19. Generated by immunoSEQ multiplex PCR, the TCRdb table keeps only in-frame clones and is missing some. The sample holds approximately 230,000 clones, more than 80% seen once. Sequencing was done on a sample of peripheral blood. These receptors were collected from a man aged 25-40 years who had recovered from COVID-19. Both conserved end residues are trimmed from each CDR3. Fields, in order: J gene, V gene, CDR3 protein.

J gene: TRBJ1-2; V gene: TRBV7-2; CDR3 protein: ASRPTGIYGYT
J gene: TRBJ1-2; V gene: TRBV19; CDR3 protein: ASSLDRYYGYT
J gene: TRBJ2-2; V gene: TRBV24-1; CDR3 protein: ATSEMATTSTGELF
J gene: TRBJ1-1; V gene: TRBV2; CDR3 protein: ASSLLRGLNTEAF
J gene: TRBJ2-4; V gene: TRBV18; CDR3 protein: ASSPTPGGTGGNDTEY
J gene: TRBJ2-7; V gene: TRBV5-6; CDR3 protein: ASSFGGNSYEQY
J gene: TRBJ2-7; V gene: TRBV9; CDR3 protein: ASSVASGGYEQY
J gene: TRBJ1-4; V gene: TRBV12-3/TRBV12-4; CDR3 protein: ASSRTGDEKLF
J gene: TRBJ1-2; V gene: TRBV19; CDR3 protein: ASSIDPVTGGTGYT
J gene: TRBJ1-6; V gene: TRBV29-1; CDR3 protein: SEGHFSSYNSPLH
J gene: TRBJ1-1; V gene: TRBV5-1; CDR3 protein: ASTLGQGLNTEAF
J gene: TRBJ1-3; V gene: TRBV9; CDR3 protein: ASSVGTDNGNTIY
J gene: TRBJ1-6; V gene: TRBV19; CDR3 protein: ASSIGGRRDSPLH
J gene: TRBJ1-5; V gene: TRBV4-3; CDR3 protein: ASSSLQGQPQH
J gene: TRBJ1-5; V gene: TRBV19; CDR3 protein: ASDDDYSNQPQH
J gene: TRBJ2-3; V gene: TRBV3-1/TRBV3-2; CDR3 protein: ASSQGLAGFTDTQY
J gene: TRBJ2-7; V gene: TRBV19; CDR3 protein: ASSIGGRGYEQY
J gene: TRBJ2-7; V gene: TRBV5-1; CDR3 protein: ASSAPGLGSYEQY
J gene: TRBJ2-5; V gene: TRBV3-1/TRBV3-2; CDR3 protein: ASSQGLAGRRETQY
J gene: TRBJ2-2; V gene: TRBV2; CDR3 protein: ASSGLANTGELF
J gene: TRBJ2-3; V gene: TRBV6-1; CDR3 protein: ASSEALGTGLTDTQY
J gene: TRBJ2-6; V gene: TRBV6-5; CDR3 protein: ASNRRGSGANVLT
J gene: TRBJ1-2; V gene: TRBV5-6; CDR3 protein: ASSPTGVEGYT
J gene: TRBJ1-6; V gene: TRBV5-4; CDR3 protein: ASSLDGFSPLH
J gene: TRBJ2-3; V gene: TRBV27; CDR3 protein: ASSLVQGPQDTQY
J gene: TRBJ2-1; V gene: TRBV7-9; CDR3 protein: ASSLSGGSKAYNEQF
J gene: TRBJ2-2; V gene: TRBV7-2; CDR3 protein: ASSLVEAGELF
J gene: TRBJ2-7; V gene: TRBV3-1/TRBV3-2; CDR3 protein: ASSQLAPRLY
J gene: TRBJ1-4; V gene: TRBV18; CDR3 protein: ASSPPWETNEKLF
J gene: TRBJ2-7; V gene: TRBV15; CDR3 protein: ATSRESESVYYEQY
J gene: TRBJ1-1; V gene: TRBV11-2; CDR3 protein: ASSLVGAGENTEAF
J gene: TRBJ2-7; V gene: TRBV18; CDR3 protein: ASSPHPPGGAYEQY
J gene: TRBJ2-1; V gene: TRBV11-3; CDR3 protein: ASSLAQGYEQF
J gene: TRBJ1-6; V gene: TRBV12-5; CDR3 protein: ASGLPNRYSPLH
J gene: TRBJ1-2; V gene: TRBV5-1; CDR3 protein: ASSLTRHGGPGYT
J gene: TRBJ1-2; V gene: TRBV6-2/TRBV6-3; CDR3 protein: ASSYSTQGSYGYT
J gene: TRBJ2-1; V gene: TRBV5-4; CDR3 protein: ASSHNPVAGGNEQF
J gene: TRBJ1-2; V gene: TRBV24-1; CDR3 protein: ATSDLVGGGYT
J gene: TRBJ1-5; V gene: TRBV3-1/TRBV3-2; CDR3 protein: ASSQGGPGQPQH
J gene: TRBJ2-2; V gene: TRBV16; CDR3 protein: ASSPSPGRGRTSANTGELF
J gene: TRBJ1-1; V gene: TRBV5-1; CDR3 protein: ASSLSVGQGNTEAF